The rows below give T cell receptor beta chains drawn from one sample of a study of liver allograft versus peripheral blood T cells. From the reads, TCRdb called clonotypes with MiXCR, one entry per CDR3 protein. The sample holds 6,000 or so distinct CDR3 sequences, more than 15% seen once. All receptors come from a human patient who had a liver transplant. Some T cells may be provided by the graft donor. Both conserved end residues are part of each CDR3. The D gene is left open where the match is weak. Only some rows state a clone size, as once, few, many or a class for expanded clones.

clone size: few; D gene: -; V gene: TRBV30; J gene: TRBJ1-1; CDR3 protein: CAWSADGSMNTEAFF; CDR3 DNA: TGTGCCTGGAGTGCGGACGGATCTATGAACACTGAAGCTTTCTTT
clone size: few; D gene: -; V gene: TRBV6-5; J gene: TRBJ2-3; CDR3 protein: CASTTGTGTDTQYF; CDR3 DNA: TGTGCCAGCACGACTGGGACCGGCACAGATACGCAGTATTTT
clone size: many; D gene: -; V gene: TRBV7-2; J gene: TRBJ2-7; CDR3 protein: CASSLAGSYEQYF; CDR3 DNA: TGTGCCAGCAGCTTAGCGGGGTCCTACGAGCAGTACTTC
clone size: many; D gene: TRBD1; V gene: TRBV6-2/TRBV6-3; J gene: TRBJ2-7; CDR3 protein: CASTETSGTGSYEQYF; CDR3 DNA: TGTGCCAGCACCGAAACCTCCGGGACAGGGAGCTACGAGCAGTACTTC
clone size: -; D gene: -; V gene: TRBV7-3; J gene: TRBJ1-5; CDR3 protein: CASSLTPFPRQIQPQHF; CDR3 DNA: TGTGCCAGCAGCTTAACTCCGTTTCCCCGACAAATTCAGCCCCAGCATTTT
clone size: -; D gene: -; V gene: TRBV29-1; J gene: TRBJ2-2; CDR3 protein: CSVVYRENTGELFF; CDR3 DNA: TGCAGCGTCGTGTACAGGGAAAACACCGGGGAGCTGTTTTTT
clone size: few; D gene: -; V gene: TRBV11-1; J gene: TRBJ1-4; CDR3 protein: CASSSKGVLFEKLFF; CDR3 DNA: TGTGCCAGCAGCTCCAAAGGGGTTTTATTCGAAAAACTGTTTTTT
clone size: -; D gene: TRBD1; V gene: TRBV6-6; J gene: TRBJ1-1; CDR3 protein: CATRTGERKKEAFF; CDR3 DNA: TGTGCCACTCGGACAGGGGAGAGGAAAAAGGAAGCTTTCTTT
clone size: -; D gene: TRBD1; V gene: TRBV20-1; J gene: TRBJ2-5; CDR3 protein: CSASDRGRRETQYF; CDR3 DNA: TGCAGTGCTTCGGACAGGGGGCGCCGGGAGACCCAGTACTTC
clone size: large; D gene: -; V gene: TRBV27; J gene: TRBJ2-1; CDR3 protein: CASSSGTYNEQFF; CDR3 DNA: TGTGCCAGCAGTTCAGGAACCTACAATGAGCAGTTCTTC
clone size: few; D gene: -; V gene: TRBV6-5; J gene: TRBJ2-7; CDR3 protein: CASSYSPRGGYEQYF; CDR3 DNA: TGTGCCAGCAGTTACTCCCCCAGGGGGGGCTACGAGCAGTACTTC
clone size: -; D gene: -; V gene: TRBV12-3/TRBV12-4; J gene: TRBJ1-5; CDR3 protein: CASSQRPWFYMWPQHF; CDR3 DNA: TGTGCCAGCAGTCAACGACCGTGGTTCTATATGTGGCCCCAGCATTTT
clone size: -; D gene: -; V gene: TRBV19; J gene: TRBJ1-5; CDR3 protein: CASSIGGGRLQPQHF; CDR3 DNA: TGTGCCAGTAGTATAGGGGGGGGGCGCCTTCAGCCCCAGCATTTT
clone size: -; D gene: -; V gene: TRBV15; J gene: TRBJ1-4; CDR3 protein: CATEGQGGEKLFF; CDR3 DNA: TGTGCCACCGAGGGTCAGGGAGGTGAAAAACTGTTTTTT
clone size: medium-sized; D gene: -; V gene: TRBV27; J gene: TRBJ2-3; CDR3 protein: CASTQGNSGLYTQYF; CDR3 DNA: TGTGCCAGCACCCAGGGGAATAGCGGGCTATATACGCAGTATTTT
clone size: many; D gene: -; V gene: TRBV19; J gene: TRBJ2-7; CDR3 protein: CASSLRTDSGEQYF; CDR3 DNA: TGTGCCAGTAGTCTAAGGACAGACTCCGGCGAGCAGTACTTC
clone size: few; D gene: -; V gene: TRBV30; J gene: TRBJ2-7; CDR3 protein: CAWSVGDGSSYEQYF; CDR3 DNA: TGTGCCTGGAGTGTGGGAGACGGTAGCTCCTACGAGCAGTACTTC
clone size: many; D gene: -; V gene: TRBV5-6; J gene: TRBJ2-7; CDR3 protein: CASSLYDYEQYF; CDR3 DNA: TGTGCCAGCAGCTTGTACGATTACGAGCAGTACTTC
clone size: many; D gene: -; V gene: TRBV5-6; J gene: TRBJ2-3; CDR3 protein: CASSRDISTDTQYF; CDR3 DNA: TGTGCCAGCAGCCGGGACATCAGCACAGATACGCAGTATTTT
clone size: many; D gene: -; V gene: TRBV25-1; J gene: TRBJ1-2; CDR3 protein: CASSYGSYGYTF; CDR3 DNA: TGTGCCAGCAGCTACGGGAGCTATGGCTACACCTTC
clone size: few; D gene: TRBD1; V gene: TRBV6-2/TRBV6-3; J gene: TRBJ2-7; CDR3 protein: CASSPTGGSSYEQYF; CDR3 DNA: TGTGCCAGCAGTCCAACAGGGGGCTCCTCCTACGAGCAGTACTTC
clone size: many; D gene: -; V gene: TRBV7-2; J gene: TRBJ1-5; CDR3 protein: CASSFALTPNQPQHF; CDR3 DNA: TGTGCCAGCAGCTTTGCGCTAACCCCCAATCAGCCCCAGCATTTT
clone size: many; D gene: -; V gene: TRBV15; J gene: TRBJ1-5; CDR3 protein: CATSSIDRTYNQPQHF; CDR3 DNA: TGTGCCACCAGCAGTATTGACAGGACTTACAATCAGCCCCAGCATTTT
clone size: medium-sized; D gene: -; V gene: TRBV19; J gene: TRBJ1-4; CDR3 protein: CASSSSGNQNEKLFF; CDR3 DNA: -
clone size: medium-sized; D gene: -; V gene: TRBV7-9; J gene: TRBJ1-2; CDR3 protein: CASSLISFNYGYTF; CDR3 DNA: TGTGCCAGCAGCTTAATATCTTTTAACTATGGCTACACCTTC
clone size: many; D gene: TRBD1; V gene: TRBV30; J gene: TRBJ1-1; CDR3 protein: CAWSVGSWDRDETEAFF; CDR3 DNA: TGTGCCTGGAGTGTTGGGTCCTGGGACAGGGATGAAACTGAAGCTTTCTTT
clone size: -; D gene: -; V gene: TRBV7-6; J gene: TRBJ2-7; CDR3 protein: CASSLAGVDNYYEQYF; CDR3 DNA: TGTGCCAGCAGCTTAGCAGGGGTGGACAATTACTACGAGCAGTACTTC
clone size: few; D gene: -; V gene: TRBV27; J gene: TRBJ2-7; CDR3 protein: CASSLSERGSYEQYF; CDR3 DNA: TGTGCCAGCAGTTTATCAGAGAGGGGCTCCTACGAGCAGTACTTC
clone size: medium-sized; D gene: -; V gene: TRBV27; J gene: TRBJ2-3; CDR3 protein: CASSSHRWGTDTQYF; CDR3 DNA: TGTGCCAGCAGTTCCCACCGTTGGGGCACAGATACGCAGTATTTT
clone size: once; D gene: -; V gene: TRBV7-9; J gene: TRBJ1-5; CDR3 protein: CASSLGVSQPQHF; CDR3 DNA: TGTGCCAGCAGCTTAGGGGTCAGTCAGCCCCAGCATTTT
clone size: many; D gene: -; V gene: TRBV19; J gene: TRBJ1-5; CDR3 protein: CASSIVSTSYQPQHF; CDR3 DNA: TGTGCCAGTAGTATAGTAAGCACCTCCTATCAGCCCCAGCATTTT
clone size: -; D gene: TRBD1; V gene: TRBV7-9; J gene: TRBJ1-1; CDR3 protein: CASSSDRGEAFF; CDR3 DNA: TGTGCCAGCAGCTCTGACAGGGGTGAAGCTTTCTTT
clone size: many; D gene: TRBD1; V gene: TRBV6-6; J gene: TRBJ2-7; CDR3 protein: CASSFQGDIAYEQYF; CDR3 DNA: TGTGCCAGCAGTTTCCAGGGGGACATTGCCTACGAGCAGTACTTC
clone size: many; D gene: -; V gene: TRBV7-2; J gene: TRBJ1-5; CDR3 protein: CASSLTGHQPQHF; CDR3 DNA: TGTGCCAGCAGCTTAACAGGGCATCAGCCCCAGCATTTT
clone size: -; D gene: -; V gene: TRBV20-1; J gene: TRBJ2-4; CDR3 protein: CSARFQDWDIQYF; CDR3 DNA: TGCAGTGCTAGATTCCAGGACTGGGACATTCAGTACTTC
clone size: many; D gene: -; V gene: TRBV27; J gene: TRBJ1-1; CDR3 protein: CASSLLGSNTEAFF; CDR3 DNA: TGTGCCAGCAGTTTATTAGGTTCGAACACTGAAGCTTTCTTT
clone size: -; D gene: -; V gene: TRBV6-1; J gene: TRBJ1-2; CDR3 protein: CASSEAAQALGYTF; CDR3 DNA: TGTGCCAGCAGTGAAGCCGCACAGGCCCTTGGCTACACCTTC
clone size: few; D gene: -; V gene: TRBV28; J gene: TRBJ2-7; CDR3 protein: CASSLFHSDYEQYF; CDR3 DNA: TGTGCCAGCAGTTTATTTCACTCGGACTACGAGCAGTACTTC
clone size: many; D gene: -; V gene: TRBV6-5; J gene: TRBJ1-2; CDR3 protein: CASSLTGTNNYGYTF; CDR3 DNA: TGTGCCAGCAGTCTTACCGGGACAAATAACTATGGCTACACCTTC
clone size: many; D gene: TRBD2; V gene: TRBV6-5; J gene: TRBJ2-7; CDR3 protein: CASSYSPSGPEQYF; CDR3 DNA: TGTGCCAGCAGTTACTCGCCTAGCGGGCCTGAGCAGTACTTC
clone size: -; D gene: TRBD2; V gene: TRBV19; J gene: TRBJ2-7; CDR3 protein: CANSELAGGSYEQYF; CDR3 DNA: TGTGCCAATAGTGAACTAGCGGGGGGCTCCTACGAGCAGTACTTC